These T cell receptor beta chains were read from a single sample in a study of T-cell memory formation after mild COVID-19. TCRdb analysed the 5' RACE reads with MiXCR anew, one entry per CDR3 protein. The sample has around 510,000 distinct CDR3 sequences, roughly a fifth seen once. Sequenced: PBMCs or a T cell subset sorted from them (not recorded which). Receptors originate from an adult woman who had mild COVID-19 (a few samples of this study predate the infection). Cell type and time point are not known. The CDR3 runs from the conserved cysteine through the conserved F or W. A D gene is named only where the DNA matches it firmly. Clone size is stated in some rows and not others, as once, few, many or a class when expanded.

D,J,V,size,DNA,CDR3
TRBD1,TRBJ1-5,TRBV2,NA,TGTGCCAGCAGTGAAGCCAGGGCCAGGGGGACTCAGCCCCAGCATTTT,CASSEARARGTQPQHF
NA,TRBJ1-1,TRBV5-6,few,TGTGCCAGCAGCTTGAGACAGAGAATGAACACTGAAGCTTTCTTT,CASSLRQRMNTEAFF
TRBD2,TRBJ2-5,TRBV7-2,NA,TGTGCCAGCAGCTTAGCAGGACTAGCTAAAGAGACCCAGTACTTC,CASSLAGLAKETQYF
NA,TRBJ2-1,TRBV7-9,NA,TGTGCCAGCAGCTTAAAGAGTAGCGGAGACTACAATGAGCAGTTCTTC,CASSLKSSGDYNEQFF
TRBD1,TRBJ2-1,TRBV15,many,TGTGCCACCGCTGACAGGGTCAACTACAATGAGCAGTTCTTC,CATADRVNYNEQFF
NA,TRBJ2-7,TRBV10-3,few,TGTGCCATCAGTGACTACTCCTACGAGCAGTACTTC,CAISDYSYEQYF
NA,TRBJ2-7,TRBV7-9,few,TGTGCCAGCAGCTTGGGATGGAGCTCCTACGAGCAGTACTTC,CASSLGWSSYEQYF
TRBD1,TRBJ2-1,TRBV9,NA,TGTGCCAGCCAGCCTGGGACAGCTTCCTACAATGAGCAGTTCTTC,CASQPGTASYNEQFF
NA,TRBJ1-1,TRBV20-1,NA,TGCAGTGCTAAGTCAGGGAACACTGAAGCTTTCTTT,CSAKSGNTEAFF
NA,TRBJ1-2,TRBV24-1,few,TGTGCCACCAGTGCAGGGGCTGGCTACACCTTC,CATSAGAGYTF
TRBD2,TRBJ2-3,TRBV29-1,few,TGCAGCGTCAACGGACTAGCGCGTACTAGCACAGATACGCAGTATTTT,CSVNGLARTSTDTQYF
NA,TRBJ2-7,TRBV7-6,NA,TGTGCCAGCAGCCCCGGACTCGAGCAGTACTTC,CASSPGLEQYF
NA,TRBJ2-1,TRBV6-2/TRBV6-3,NA,TGTGCCAGCACCGCGAGGTTAGGTCGCAATGAGCAGTTCTTC,CASTARLGRNEQFF
NA,TRBJ1-1,TRBV29-1,NA,TGCAGCGTTGAGGGCAGGGCACCTGAAGCTTTCTTT,CSVEGRAPEAFF
TRBD1,TRBJ2-2,TRBV7-3,few,TGTGCCAGCAGCTTAAGCCCCGGGACAGCGAATCCCGGGGAGCTGTTTTTT,CASSLSPGTANPGELFF
NA,TRBJ1-2,TRBV29-1,NA,TGCAGCGTTGGAGTGGGCCCTAGTGGCTACACCTTC,CSVGVGPSGYTF
NA,TRBJ2-3,TRBV18,NA,TGTGCCAGCTCCCTCAGACAGAGCACAGATACGCAGTATTTT,CASSLRQSTDTQYF
TRBD1,TRBJ1-2,TRBV12-3/TRBV12-4,NA,TGTGCCAGCAGGGACAGGGGTTATGGCTACACCTTC,CASRDRGYGYTF
NA,TRBJ2-1,TRBV5-1,NA,TGCGCCAGCAGCCTAGAGGACCTGGGGAGCTCCTACAATGAGCAGTTCTTC,CASSLEDLGSSYNEQFF
NA,TRBJ2-5,TRBV5-1,NA,TGCGCCAGCAGCCCTAGCGACGGCAGGGGGGAGACCCAGTACTTC,CASSPSDGRGETQYF
TRBD2,TRBJ2-1,TRBV7-3,NA,TGTGCCAGCAGCCCGGGGGGGGGCGGCAATGAGCAGTTCTTC,CASSPGGGGNEQFF
NA,TRBJ1-1,TRBV12-3/TRBV12-4,NA,TGTGCCAGCAGTTTTGCCTACAAATATTGGGAGAACACTGAAGCTTTCTTT,CASSFAYKYWENTEAFF
NA,TRBJ2-2,TRBV7-8,NA,TGTGCCAGCAGCCAACACAGGGTCGGTAGCGAGAACACCGGGGAGCTGTTTTTT,CASSQHRVGSENTGELFF
NA,TRBJ2-1,TRBV9,NA,TGTGCCAGCAGCGTAGTTTCAGGGGCGTCCTACAATGAGCAGTTCTTC,CASSVVSGASYNEQFF
TRBD2,TRBJ2-1,TRBV6-2/TRBV6-3,NA,TGTGCCAGCAGTTACCCTCAGGGACTAGCGGGAGAGATCCACAATGAGCAGTTCTTC,CASSYPQGLAGEIHNEQFF
TRBD1,TRBJ2-7,TRBV12-3/TRBV12-4,NA,TGTGCCAGCAACAGGGGACAGCCCTACGAGCAGTACTTC,CASNRGQPYEQYF
NA,TRBJ2-7,TRBV27,NA,TGTGCCAGCAGTTTCCAGAAGCGATACGAGCAGTACTTC,CASSFQKRYEQYF
NA,TRBJ2-1,TRBV5-4,NA,TGTGCCAGCAGCGACCGGACAGAGACTTACAATGAGCAGTTCTTC,CASSDRTETYNEQFF
NA,TRBJ1-2,TRBV3-1,few,TGTGCCAGCAGCCCCCCCGGGACTCTGGGGGGCTACACCTTC,CASSPPGTLGGYTF
NA,TRBJ2-7,TRBV5-1,few,TGCGCCAGCAGCTTCGTAGGGGCGGGCGAGCAGTACTTC,CASSFVGAGEQYF
NA,TRBJ2-1,TRBV6-5,once,TGTGCCAGCAGTTTACCCGGGATGCCACCTAACAATGAGCAGTTCTTC,CASSLPGMPPNNEQFF
NA,TRBJ2-7,TRBV23-1,NA,TGCGCCAGCAGTCAACCGAGGACAGATGAGCAGTACTTC,CASSQPRTDEQYF
TRBD1,TRBJ2-3,TRBV12-3/TRBV12-4,few,TGTGCCAGCAGTTTACAGGGGGCTCGATCAGATACGCAGTATTTT,CASSLQGARSDTQYF
TRBD2,TRBJ2-3,TRBV2,few,TGTGCCAGCATTGCGGGGGGCCCCACAGATACGCAGTATTTT,CASIAGGPTDTQYF
NA,TRBJ1-1,TRBV29-1,few,TGCAGCGCAGGGGCAGGTAACACTGAAGCTTTCTTT,CSAGAGNTEAFF
NA,TRBJ1-6,TRBV12-3/TRBV12-4,NA,TGTGCCAGCAGTTTGGGGGGATACCGGGGAGGGTCACCCCTCCACTTT,CASSLGGYRGGSPLHF
TRBD1,TRBJ1-1,TRBV6-2/TRBV6-3,many,TGTGCCAGCAGTTTGAGGGGGCCGAACACTGAAGCTTTCTTT,CASSLRGPNTEAFF
TRBD2,TRBJ2-7,TRBV20-1,NA,TGCAGTGCTAGAAAACTAGCGGGAGGAGGCTACGAGCAGTACTTC,CSARKLAGGGYEQYF
TRBD1,TRBJ2-6,TRBV12-3/TRBV12-4,few,TGTGCCAGCAGTTGGACAGGGCCCTCTGGGGCCAACGTCCTGACTTTC,CASSWTGPSGANVLTF
NA,TRBJ2-7,TRBV2,few,TGTGCCAGGTCCACTGGCGCCGGGGAGCAGTACTTC,CARSTGAGEQYF
NA,TRBJ2-1,TRBV19,NA,TGTGCCAGTAGTTTTGACAGACCCTACAATGAGCAGTTCTTC,CASSFDRPYNEQFF
NA,TRBJ2-7,TRBV6-2/TRBV6-3,few,TGTGCCAGCAGTTACTACGGGCAGGGATACGAGCAGTACTTC,CASSYYGQGYEQYF
NA,TRBJ1-2,TRBV12-3/TRBV12-4,NA,TGTGCCAGCAGCCCCGCGGGCCCTTCGTATGGCTACACCTTC,CASSPAGPSYGYTF
TRBD2,TRBJ2-3,TRBV7-8,NA,TGTGCCAGCAGCCCCTGGGGCACTAGCGGGAAGCGTAGAGATACGCAGTATTTT,CASSPWGTSGKRRDTQYF
NA,TRBJ2-3,TRBV19,few,TGTGCCAGTAGTATAGTGGGACCCCGCGGGACGCAGTATTTT,CASSIVGPRGTQYF
NA,TRBJ2-2,TRBV6-4,NA,TGTGCCAGCAGCACTAGCTTGAGAACCGGGGAGCTGTTTTTT,CASSTSLRTGELFF
TRBD2,TRBJ2-7,TRBV5-1,few,TGCGCCAGCAGCTGGGGGACTAGCGGTACCTACGAGCAGTACTTC,CASSWGTSGTYEQYF
NA,TRBJ2-5,TRBV6-5,few,TGTGCCAGCAGTCCATCGACGGGGCTAAGGGAGACCCAGTACTTC,CASSPSTGLRETQYF
TRBD2,TRBJ2-7,TRBV11-3,NA,TGTGCCAGCAGCTTAGATCGGCTAGGAGCGGGAGGGTACGAGCAGTACTTC,CASSLDRLGAGGYEQYF
NA,TRBJ1-6,TRBV7-2,NA,TGTGCCAGCAGCGAGGAGGGGGTTTCCTATAATTCACCCCTCCACTTT,CASSEEGVSYNSPLHF
NA,TRBJ2-5,TRBV7-9,NA,TGTGCCAGCAGCCCAAAGTCAATTAGCGGCCAAGAGACCCAGTACTTC,CASSPKSISGQETQYF
NA,TRBJ2-1,TRBV2,NA,TGTGCCAGCAAGATTGGTGCGGAGCAGTTCTTC,CASKIGAEQFF
TRBD1,TRBJ2-7,TRBV30,NA,TGTGCCTGGATGAGGACAGGGATCTACGAGCAGTACTTC,CAWMRTGIYEQYF
NA,TRBJ1-6,TRBV19,NA,TGTGCCAGTACAACGTTCGGCGACAGTAATTCACCCCTCCACTTT,CASTTFGDSNSPLHF
NA,TRBJ2-3,TRBV5-6,many,TGTGCCAGCAGCTCCGTCCGGGGGACAGATACGCAGTATTTT,CASSSVRGTDTQYF
NA,TRBJ1-6,TRBV12-3/TRBV12-4,few,TGTGCCAGCAGCCGGACGGTGAGAGATTCACCCCTCCACTTT,CASSRTVRDSPLHF
NA,TRBJ1-1,TRBV27,NA,TGTGCCAGCAGTTTATCGAATTGGGGTGAAGCTTTCTTT,CASSLSNWGEAFF
NA,TRBJ2-3,TRBV2,NA,TGTGCCAGCAGTGGCTCAACCTCGGGAGATACGCAGTATTTT,CASSGSTSGDTQYF